Listed below are T cell receptor beta chains from one sample, sequenced in a study of T cell changes during pregnancy in multiple sclerosis. Profiled with immunoSEQ multiplex PCR; TCRdb holds only in-frame clones, not every one. The sample consists of roughly 110,000 clones, 91% of them appearing once. Sequenced here: peripheral blood, sampled before pregnancy. The receptor set was obtained from a female donor with multiple sclerosis, enrolled in a pregnancy study. Each CDR3 is given with its conserved first and last residue.

len: 14
j_gene: TRBJ2-5
v_gene: TRBV11-3
CDR3aa: CASSKAGSLGTQYF

len: 14
j_gene: TRBJ2-3
v_gene: TRBV2
CDR3aa: CASGETGGTDTQYF

len: 15
j_gene: TRBJ2-1
v_gene: TRBV14
CDR3aa: CASTSDRTRYHEQFF

len: 16
j_gene: TRBJ2-3
v_gene: TRBV7-2
CDR3aa: CASSLLLAGGTDTQYF

len: 14
j_gene: TRBJ1-4
v_gene: TRBV5-4
CDR3aa: CASSFQGRYEKLFF

len: 16
j_gene: TRBJ1-1
v_gene: TRBV5-4
CDR3aa: CASSPSSGGLGTEAFF

len: 14
j_gene: TRBJ2-7
v_gene: TRBV30
CDR3aa: CAWSPGQGHHEQYF

len: 17
j_gene: TRBJ1-3
v_gene: TRBV7-9
CDR3aa: CASSSPIGTGVGNTIYF

len: 17
j_gene: TRBJ1-5
v_gene: TRBV7-8
CDR3aa: CASSFQGTLSSNQPQHF

len: 15
j_gene: TRBJ2-1
v_gene: TRBV7-9
CDR3aa: CASRPEIAGVLEQFF

len: 14
j_gene: TRBJ2-4
v_gene: TRBV7-9
CDR3aa: CASSLSQGENIQYF

len: 15
j_gene: TRBJ2-1
v_gene: TRBV7-8
CDR3aa: CASRDRDSSYNEQFF

len: 12
j_gene: TRBJ1-5
v_gene: TRBV27
CDR3aa: CASSPMGGPQHF

len: 16
j_gene: TRBJ2-7
v_gene: TRBV28
CDR3aa: CASSPLSTSGFYEQYF